A selection of T cell receptor beta chains follows, all from one sample in a study of cytomegalovirus exposure and HLA in healthy donors. Sequencing used immunoSEQ multiplex PCR; TCRdb keeps in-frame clones, though not all of them. The top ten hold 20% of the sample, which has roughly 90,000 clones, roughly 85% seen once. The sample was PBMCs. The receptors here all came from a man between 18 and 29 years old in good health and CMV-seropositive. CDR3s include the opening cysteine and the closing phenylalanine or tryptophan. A D gene is named only where the DNA matches it firmly. The size field is filled for only some rows; it gives once, few, many or a size class.

abundance: .
v_gene: TRBV9
j_gene: TRBJ1-2
d_gene: TRBD1
CDR3aa: CASSPQGEAYGYTF
CDR3nt: TGTGCCAGCAGTCCGCAGGGGGAAGCCTATGGCTACACCTTC

abundance: .
v_gene: TRBV5-4
j_gene: TRBJ2-3
d_gene: TRBD2
CDR3aa: CASTALAGNTDTQYF
CDR3nt: TGTGCCAGCACAGCTCTAGCGGGAAACACAGATACGCAGTATTTT

abundance: .
v_gene: TRBV29-1
j_gene: TRBJ2-7
d_gene: TRBD1
CDR3aa: CSVADRGHSYEQYF
CDR3nt: TGCAGCGTCGCCGACAGGGGGCATTCCTACGAGCAGTACTTC

abundance: .
v_gene: TRBV29-1
j_gene: TRBJ1-1
d_gene: .
CDR3aa: CSVGGQMNTEAFF
CDR3nt: TGCAGCGTGGGGGGGCAGATGAACACTGAAGCTTTCTTT

abundance: .
v_gene: TRBV5-6
j_gene: TRBJ1-1
d_gene: .
CDR3aa: CASSPSGESRVEAFF
CDR3nt: TGTGCCAGCAGCCCCTCGGGAGAGAGTCGGGTTGAAGCTTTCTTT

abundance: .
v_gene: TRBV29-1
j_gene: TRBJ2-3
d_gene: TRBD2
CDR3aa: CSASGLAGAKISTDTQYF
CDR3nt: TGCAGCGCCTCGGGACTAGCGGGAGCGAAGATTAGCACAGATACGCAGTATTTT

abundance: .
v_gene: TRBV4-1
j_gene: TRBJ1-1
d_gene: .
CDR3aa: CASSLTGNTEAFF
CDR3nt: TGCGCCAGCAGCCTAACAGGGAACACTGAAGCTTTCTTT

abundance: .
v_gene: TRBV13
j_gene: TRBJ1-2
d_gene: .
CDR3aa: CASSLRWGEASYGYTF
CDR3nt: TGTGCCAGCAGCTTACGCTGGGGGGAGGCGAGCTATGGCTACACCTTC

abundance: .
v_gene: TRBV6-5
j_gene: TRBJ2-7
d_gene: TRBD1
CDR3aa: CASSSPGQGAREQYF
CDR3nt: TGTGCCAGCAGTTCCCCGGGACAGGGGGCCAGGGAGCAGTACTTC

abundance: few
v_gene: TRBV6-5
j_gene: TRBJ1-2
d_gene: .
CDR3aa: CASSYGGGYGYTF
CDR3nt: TGTGCCAGCAGTTACGGGGGCGGCTATGGCTACACCTTC

abundance: few
v_gene: TRBV28
j_gene: TRBJ1-2
d_gene: .
CDR3aa: CASSFGQTNYGYTF
CDR3nt: TGTGCCAGCAGCTTTGGACAAACTAACTATGGCTACACCTTC

abundance: .
v_gene: TRBV5-4
j_gene: TRBJ2-5
d_gene: TRBD2
CDR3aa: CASSLANLAGQETQYF
CDR3nt: TGTGCCAGCAGCTTGGCCAACCTAGCGGGCCAAGAGACCCAGTACTTC

abundance: few
v_gene: TRBV7-9
j_gene: TRBJ2-2
d_gene: .
CDR3aa: CASSFKGGTGELFF
CDR3nt: TGTGCCAGCAGCTTTAAAGGCGGCACCGGGGAGCTGTTTTTT

abundance: .
v_gene: TRBV9
j_gene: TRBJ2-5
d_gene: TRBD2
CDR3aa: CASSAGERWLAGQETQYF
CDR3nt: TGTGCCAGCAGCGCCGGGGAACGGTGGCTAGCGGGACAAGAGACCCAGTACTTC

abundance: .
v_gene: TRBV30
j_gene: TRBJ1-2
d_gene: .
CDR3aa: CAWNYDYGYTF
CDR3nt: TGTGCCTGGAACTATGACTATGGCTACACCTTC

abundance: .
v_gene: TRBV19
j_gene: TRBJ2-1
d_gene: TRBD1
CDR3aa: CASNPPGGTGLNEQFF
CDR3nt: TGTGCCAGTAATCCGCCCGGGGGGACAGGGCTGAATGAGCAGTTCTTC

abundance: .
v_gene: TRBV5-4
j_gene: TRBJ2-3
d_gene: TRBD2
CDR3aa: CASSLAVAGGPDTQYF
CDR3nt: TGTGCCAGCAGCTTGGCGGTAGCGGGAGGGCCAGATACGCAGTATTTT

abundance: once
v_gene: TRBV30
j_gene: TRBJ2-2
d_gene: TRBD2
CDR3aa: CAWNWIGLAGSTGELFF
CDR3nt: TGTGCCTGGAATTGGATTGGACTAGCGGGATCCACCGGGGAGCTGTTTTTT

abundance: .
v_gene: TRBV28
j_gene: TRBJ1-2
d_gene: TRBD1
CDR3aa: CASSSPTKRRGRNYGYTF
CDR3nt: TGTGCCAGCAGTTCGCCCACCAAGAGGAGGGGGCGTAACTATGGCTACACCTTC

abundance: .
v_gene: TRBV7-9
j_gene: TRBJ2-7
d_gene: TRBD2
CDR3aa: CASSRMIGLASYEQYF
CDR3nt: TGTGCCAGCAGCCGTATGATTGGACTAGCGAGTTACGAGCAGTACTTC

abundance: .
v_gene: TRBV27
j_gene: TRBJ2-1
d_gene: .
CDR3aa: CASSSTISSYNEQFF
CDR3nt: TGTGCCAGCAGTTCAACGATTAGCTCCTACAATGAGCAGTTCTTC

abundance: few
v_gene: TRBV4-1
j_gene: TRBJ1-4
d_gene: .
CDR3aa: CASSQDGRNEKLFF
CDR3nt: TGCGCCAGCAGCCAAGATGGGAGAAATGAAAAACTGTTTTTT

abundance: few
v_gene: TRBV2
j_gene: TRBJ2-1
d_gene: TRBD2
CDR3aa: CASSILSGSLVIEQFF
CDR3nt: TGTGCCAGCAGTATTCTTAGCGGGAGTCTTGTAATTGAGCAGTTCTTC

abundance: once
v_gene: TRBV15
j_gene: TRBJ2-1
d_gene: TRBD1
CDR3aa: CATSSPRGQGEQFF
CDR3nt: TGTGCCACCAGCAGCCCCAGGGGGCAAGGTGAGCAGTTCTTC

abundance: few
v_gene: TRBV5-4
j_gene: TRBJ2-7
d_gene: .
CDR3aa: CASSPGPGQTYEQYF
CDR3nt: TGTGCCAGCAGCCCGGGACCGGGACAAACCTACGAGCAGTACTTC

abundance: .
v_gene: TRBV2
j_gene: TRBJ1-5
d_gene: .
CDR3aa: CASSEDLGRFEPQHF
CDR3nt: TGTGCCAGCAGTGAGGATTTAGGCAGGTTTGAGCCCCAGCATTTT

abundance: .
v_gene: TRBV5-6
j_gene: TRBJ2-7
d_gene: .
CDR3aa: CASSRGGYEQYF
CDR3nt: TGTGCCAGCAGCCGGGGAGGCTACGAGCAGTACTTC

abundance: .
v_gene: TRBV29-1
j_gene: TRBJ1-4
d_gene: .
CDR3aa: CSAGINEKLFF
CDR3nt: TGCAGCGCCGGTATTAATGAAAAACTGTTTTTT

abundance: few
v_gene: TRBV30
j_gene: TRBJ1-1
d_gene: .
CDR3aa: CAWSVSTPLAEAFF
CDR3nt: TGTGCCTGGAGTGTATCTACCCCACTGGCTGAAGCTTTCTTT

abundance: .
v_gene: TRBV7-3
j_gene: TRBJ2-3
d_gene: .
CDR3aa: CASSLAGLSTDTQYF
CDR3nt: TGTGCCAGCAGCTTAGCGGGACTCTCCACAGATACGCAGTATTTT

abundance: .
v_gene: TRBV29-1
j_gene: TRBJ2-7
d_gene: TRBD1
CDR3aa: CSVVPGQGNEQYF
CDR3nt: TGCAGCGTTGTTCCGGGACAGGGAAACGAGCAGTACTTC

abundance: .
v_gene: TRBV6-1
j_gene: TRBJ2-3
d_gene: TRBD1
CDR3aa: CASREPGQQDTQYF
CDR3nt: TGTGCCAGCCGAGAGCCGGGACAGCAAGATACGCAGTATTTT

abundance: .
v_gene: TRBV5-1
j_gene: TRBJ2-2
d_gene: .
CDR3aa: CASIGSSTNTGELFF
CDR3nt: TGCGCCAGCATTGGGTCTAGTACGAACACCGGGGAGCTGTTTTTT

abundance: .
v_gene: TRBV5-1
j_gene: TRBJ2-7
d_gene: .
CDR3aa: CASSLENLFLGDTISYEQYF
CDR3nt: TGCGCCAGCAGCTTGGAAAATCTATTTCTCGGGGACACCATCTCCTACGAGCAGTACTTC

abundance: .
v_gene: TRBV11-3
j_gene: TRBJ1-2
d_gene: .
CDR3aa: CASSLRGYGYTF
CDR3nt: TGTGCCAGCAGCTTACGGGGGTATGGCTACACCTTC

abundance: .
v_gene: TRBV7-2
j_gene: TRBJ2-2
d_gene: TRBD1
CDR3aa: CASSLPGQGELFF
CDR3nt: TGTGCCAGCAGCTTACCGGGACAGGGAGAGCTGTTTTTT

abundance: .
v_gene: TRBV29-1
j_gene: TRBJ2-5
d_gene: .
CDR3aa: CSVKVGTQETQYF
CDR3nt: TGCAGCGTTAAGGTCGGGACTCAAGAGACCCAGTACTTC

abundance: .
v_gene: TRBV28
j_gene: TRBJ1-5
d_gene: TRBD1
CDR3aa: CASRWTGRGQPQHF
CDR3nt: TGTGCCAGCAGATGGACAGGGAGAGGTCAGCCCCAGCATTTT

abundance: few
v_gene: TRBV11-3
j_gene: TRBJ1-1
d_gene: TRBD1
CDR3aa: CASSRPGTALDTEAFF
CDR3nt: TGTGCCAGCAGCCGCCCCGGGACAGCTTTGGACACTGAAGCTTTCTTT

abundance: .
v_gene: TRBV19
j_gene: TRBJ1-4
d_gene: .
CDR3aa: CASRSGEKLFF
CDR3nt: TGTGCCAGTAGATCGGGGGAAAAACTGTTTTTT

abundance: .
v_gene: TRBV4-1
j_gene: TRBJ2-5
d_gene: TRBD1
CDR3aa: CASSPRQGQETQYF
CDR3nt: TGCGCCAGCAGCCCAAGACAGGGCCAAGAGACCCAGTACTTC

abundance: .
v_gene: TRBV5-1
j_gene: TRBJ2-1
d_gene: TRBD2
CDR3aa: CASSLTSGSMYNEQFF
CDR3nt: TGCGCCAGCAGCTTGACTAGCGGGAGTATGTACAATGAGCAGTTCTTC

abundance: .
v_gene: TRBV11-2
j_gene: TRBJ2-7
d_gene: TRBD1
CDR3aa: CASSSRQGSYEQYF
CDR3nt: TGTGCCAGCAGCTCAAGACAGGGCTCCTACGAGCAGTACTTC

abundance: .
v_gene: TRBV6-1
j_gene: TRBJ1-5
d_gene: TRBD1
CDR3aa: CASSKDRVGNQPQHF
CDR3nt: TGTGCCAGCAGTAAAGACAGGGTGGGCAATCAGCCCCAGCATTTT

abundance: once
v_gene: TRBV10-2
j_gene: TRBJ1-1
d_gene: TRBD1
CDR3aa: CASGTGNTEAFF
CDR3nt: TGCGCCAGCGGGACAGGGAACACTGAAGCTTTCTTT

abundance: .
v_gene: TRBV7-6
j_gene: TRBJ2-5
d_gene: TRBD1
CDR3aa: CASSTRDRPSETQYF
CDR3nt: TGTGCCAGCAGCACACGGGACAGGCCATCAGAGACCCAGTACTTC

abundance: .
v_gene: TRBV6-1
j_gene: TRBJ1-2
d_gene: .
CDR3aa: CASSLIGQLNYGYTF
CDR3nt: TGTGCCAGCAGTCTGATTGGGCAGCTTAACTATGGCTACACCTTC

abundance: few
v_gene: TRBV30
j_gene: TRBJ1-5
d_gene: .
CDR3aa: CAWSGGVAQPQHF
CDR3nt: TGTGCCTGGAGCGGCGGGGTGGCTCAGCCCCAGCATTTT